What follows is one T cell receptor beta chain and its context. There are a few counts of this clone. What this receptor recognizes is not known. No base-level quality is on record; no much larger clone is a single base apart. Whole blood was collected in K2EDTA tubes by collaborating institutions according to the institutions' own protocols. For TCRbeta analysis, collaborators shipped samples as frozen whole blood, isolated PBMCs, or DNA extracted from either of those sample types. The germline V gene (reference sequence) sets CDR1 to LGHDT and CDR2 to YNNKEL. Reading from cysteine to phenylalanine, the CDR3 counts 14 amino acids. The entry retains the CDR3 DNA only, 42 bases that are in frame from base 1. For this chain, trimming is 7 bases at the V end and 6 bases at the J end, and the number of junction bases without a gene match is 10. This sample was included in a study of blood T cell repertoires in COVID-19 (dated by TCRdb to 2019 to 2021). Study-level background: Samples from collaborators originated in the United States, Italy and Spain and spanned both the acute and convalescent phases of COVID-19. The repertoires were released in a freely available public database intended as a resource for research on the immune response to SARS-CoV-2. Samples came from the ongoing ImmuneRACE study (first 160 participants) plus 1,254 subjects from 6 global collaborators. The material from the prospective study consisted of cDNA or gDNA derived from T cells, B-cell-depleted T cells, or PBMCs. Where available, HLA class I and class II types were taken from metadata supplied by the sample provider and were not determined by assay-based typing. The sample metadata nearly always contained a de-identified subject ID, COVID-19 status, age in years and sex. The dataset comprised deeply sampled blood TCRbeta repertoires from subjects exposed to, actively infected with, or recovered from COVID-19. Paper-wide results and their limitations: The quantity of clinical and demographic metadata differed by source and by participant and was supplied without curation.

TCRbeta CDR3 regions were amplified from genomic DNA by means of the immunoSEQ Assay, a bias-controlled multiplex PCR. The published analysis was carried out like this. The number of nucleated cells in each sample was estimated from the amplification of reference gene primers within the assay. To quantify the absolute abundance of each unique TCRbeta CDR3 rearrangement, sequence reads were collapsed and filtered. For each sample, productive Simpson clonality was calculated as the square root of Simpson's diversity index across productive rearrangements. Imported from immuneACCESS, the table was reduced by TCRdb to in-frame sequences with V and J called. These copies leave out some clones; in studies compared against another copy, an unresolved V gene accounts for under half, and the cause of the remainder is not known. The V and J calls and clone size were taken over from that table, and D and trimming were inferred from the DNA. Within this sample are about 59,000 clones, with under 80% of them counted one time only. Clones ranked in the top ten supply more than 8% of the sample.

Sequenced: peripheral blood. The TCR sequence derives from a human donor in a cohort sampled during active COVID-19. The chain employs TRBV3-1 (or the pseudogene TRBV3-2) and TRBJ2-3, with 7 junctional bases fitting TRBD2. The nucleotides are TGTGCCAGCAAGTTACTAGCGTTGGGGGATACGCAGTATTTT. The encoded protein is CASKLLALGDTQYF.